This T cell receptor beta chain was identified during a study of T-cell reconstitution after alpha-beta-depleted transplantation in children. The germline CDR1 and CDR2 sequences are DFQATT and SNEGSKA (reference sequence). The germline V and J ends were trimmed by 7 bases and 7 bases, with 17 bases remaining between them. The CDR3 totals 13 residues. For TCRbeta, the library was prepared with unique molecular identifiers. TCRdb called the PCR reads again in MiXCR, with one record for every CDR3 protein. Of about 200,000 distinct CDR3 sequences in the sample, about 7% are singletons; the top ten hold 4.5% to 6.5%. At least ten counts were recorded for this clonotype.

The TCR comes from a boy between 2 and 10 years old with acute lymphoblastic leukemia, due to receive a stem cell transplant. The chain employs TRBV20-1 and TRBJ1-5; D perhaps matches TRBD1 (6 bases). The sample in question was PBMCs, obtained before TCRalphabeta/CD19-depleted stem cell transplant. For the CDR3, the DNA is TGCAGTGTTAAGGAGGGGGAGGGCCAGCCCCAGCATTTT. Its protein product is CSVKEGEGQPQHF.